Shown below are 21 T cell receptor beta chains from a single sample sequenced in a study of control samples from healthy donors and cancer patients. The table came from immunoSEQ multiplex PCR; TCRdb's copy has only in-frame clones and leaves some out. The table shows 35,000 to 50,000 clones, with roughly 94% occurring only once. The material sequenced was blood. Source of these receptors: a man between 60 and 75 years old in good health.

The V call is TRBV3-1 (or the pseudogene TRBV3-2), the J call TRBJ1-1; no definite D call. Germline-derived CDR1 and CDR2 are LGHDT and YNNKEL (reference sequence). The germline V and J ends were trimmed by 5 bases and 0 bases, with 4 bases remaining between them. The CDR3 totals 12 residues. For the CDR3, the DNA is TGTGCCAGCAGCGCACTGAACACTGAAGCTTTCTTT. Translation: CASSALNTEAFF.

The chain is built from TRBV28 and TRBJ2-7; D remains unclear. CDR3 size: 14 residues. V was clipped by 6 bases and J by 5 bases, with 17 bases between them. Per the germline V gene, CDR1 is MDHEN and CDR2 is SYDVKM. DNA for the CDR3: TGTGCCAGCAGCCCGAGACGGCCGGGCGACGAGCAGTACTTC. It translates to CASSPRRPGDEQYF.

This clone was observed once. V usage is TRBV9 and J usage is TRBJ1-5, with D unclear. Trimming stripped 3 bases from V and 6 bases from J, with 10 bases between. CDR1 and CDR2 from the germline V gene are SGDLS and YYNGEE. CDR3 length: 13 amino acids. The CDR3 DNA is TGTGCCAGCAGCGCCTTTATAAGTCAGCCCCAGCATTTT. Its translation is CASSAFISQPQHF.

This clone is categorized as medium-sized. Other DNA sequences of this sample code for an identical CDR3. The V call is TRBV7-6, the J call TRBJ2-1; D is unclear. This CDR3 is 11 amino acids long. The germline gives CDR1 SGHVS, CDR2 FNYEAQ. Trimming took 5 bases from V and 8 from J, leaving 7 bases between them. For the CDR3, the DNA is TGTGCCAGCAGCCCGGGTTATGAGCAGTTCTTC. Its protein product is CASSPGYEQFF.

On this clone itself: It is likely a read error, because the conserved phenylalanine at the end of the CDR3 is missing. The genes are TRBV11-3 and TRBJ1-2; D unresolved. Germline loops: CDR1 SGHNT, CDR2 YENEEA. The length of the CDR3 is 13 residues. Trimming took off 3 bases at V and 4 bases at J, with 9 bases between the two ends. The CDR3 bases are TGTGCCAGCAGCTTGAGGGCCGGCTATGGCTACACCCTC. Its protein product is CASSLRAGYGYTL.

The chain combines TRBV2 with TRBJ1-4; no reliable D call. The CDR3 consists of 16 residues. The germline V and J ends were trimmed by 2 bases and 8 bases, with 18 bases remaining between them. Germline V gives CDR1 SNHLY, CDR2 FYNNEI. In DNA form, the CDR3 reads TGTGCCAGCAGTGAATTGGGATCCCCGCAAGGGGAAAAACTGTTTTTT. Translation: CASSELGSPQGEKLFF.

The chain combines TRBV4-1 with TRBJ2-3; 9 bases line up with TRBD2. Germline V gene lookup returns CDR1 MGHRA and CDR2 YSYEKL. CDR3 size: 16 residues. Trimming at V came to 3 bases and at J to 5 bases, leaving 9 bases not matched to a gene. The CDR3 DNA sequence: TGCGCCAGCAGCCACTCCACAGGAGCGGGAGGAGATACGCAGTATTTT. Residues: CASSHSTGAGGDTQYF.

The rearrangement joins TRBV7-2 to TRBJ2-5; D remains ambiguous. Germline V gene lookup returns CDR1 SGHTA and CDR2 FQGNSA. This CDR3 region has 14 residues. Trimming removed 2 bases at V and 3 bases at J, with 10 bases between. CDR3 sequence reads: CASSLSLREETQYF. CDR3 in DNA: TGTGCCAGCAGCTTATCGTTGCGTGAAGAGACCCAGTACTTC.

V gene TRBV9 combines with J gene TRBJ2-7; 12 positions match TRBD1. Germline CDR1 and CDR2: SGDLS and YYNGEE. The J segment lost 8 bases and the V segment lost 3 bases, leaving 6 bases of the junction unmatched. The CDR3 runs 14 residues. The CDR3 bases are TGTGCCAGCAGCGACCGGGACAGGGGGCCCCAGCAGTACTTC. Its protein is CASSDRDRGPQQYF. Based on the CDR3 plus reference TRBV9 and TRBJ2-7, the full variable domain is DSGVTQTPKHLITATGQRVTLRCSPRSGDLSVYWYQQSLDQGLQFLIQYYNGEERAKGNILERFSAQQFPDLHSELNLSSLELGDSALYFCASSDRDRGPQQYFGPGTRLTVT.

The CDR3 DNA follows: TGTGCCTGGAGTGTAATCGGGACATACAGAAATCAGCCCCAGCATTTT. As protein: CAWSVIGTYRNQPQHF. The V call is TRBV30, the J call TRBJ1-5; tentatively, D is TRBD1 (6 bases). Germline CDR1 is GTSNPN and CDR2 is SVGIG (reference sequence). The CDR3 contains 16 residues. V was trimmed by 0 bases and J by 4 bases, leaving 16 bases between them.

The chain links TRBV5-1 to TRBJ1-5; the D is unclear. The length of the CDR3 is 14 residues. Trimming removed 3 bases from V and 7 bases from J, with 14 bases in between. Germline assignment: CDR1 SGHRS and CDR2 YFSETQ. The CDR3 bases are TGCGCCAGCAGCTCAGGATGGGGAGGGCAGCCCCAGCATTTT. Translation: CASSSGWGGQPQHF. The full variable domain, in which reference TRBV5-1 and TRBJ1-5 provide the parts outside the CDR3, is KAGVTQTPRYLIKTRGQQVTLSCSPISGHRSVSWYQQTPGQGLQFLFEYFSETQRNKGNFPGRFSGRQFSNSRSEMNVSTLELGDSALYLCASSSGWGGQPQHFGDGTRLSIL.

The chain couples TRBV11-2 to TRBJ2-1, with 12 bases lining up with TRBD2. The trim removed 1 base at V and 8 bases at J, leaving 3 bases unmatched. CDR1 and CDR2 (germline): SGHAT, FQNNGV. The CDR3 contains 15 residues. CDR3 coding DNA: TGTGCCAGCAGCTTAGGGCTAGCGGGAGGGGATGAGCAGTTCTTC. Its translation is CASSLGLAGGDEQFF.

This chain uses TRBV12-2 with TRBJ2-5; the D segment call TRBD2 is taken from the table without a DNA check. TRBV12-2 is described as a pseudogene. The CDR3 totals 15 residues. This chain's CDR3 is CASRLAFGFLQTQYF. The CDR3 nucleotides read TGTGCAAGTCGCTTAGCGTTCGGGTTTTTACAGACCCAGTACTTC.

The chain employs TRBV2 and TRBJ1-4; no firm D call. With 6 bases removed from V and 3 bases from J, the gap between germline ends came to 17 bases. The CDR3 covers 16 residues. Looked up from germline, CDR1 is SNHLY and CDR2 is FYNNEI. CDR3 in DNA: TGTGCCAGCAGGGATGGACGGACCGCTTCTAATGAAAAACTGTTTTTT. It yields the protein CASRDGRTASNEKLFF.

This clone was counted once. The V and J genes are TRBV28 and TRBJ1-2; the D is unclear. The CDR3 consists of 15 residues. The germline CDR1 and CDR2 sequences are MDHEN and SYDVKM. Trimming cost V 1 base and J 1 base, with 10 bases left between them. Written as DNA, the CDR3 is TGTGCCAGCAGTTTATCACAGAAGGTTAACTATGGCTACACCTTC. This translates into CASSLSQKVNYGYTF.

This clone was seen more than once but under ten times. The rearrangement uses TRBV29-1 and TRBJ2-7; 9 bases align to TRBD2. The CDR3 is 11 residues long. Germline values: CDR1 SQVTM, CDR2 ANQGSEA. The J segment lost 6 bases and the V segment lost 6 bases, leaving 3 bases of the junction unmatched. The CDR3 sequence is CSVVRGGEQYF. The DNA of the CDR3 is TGCAGCGTGGTGCGGGGGGGCGAGCAGTACTTC.

The V and J genes are TRBV11-3 and TRBJ2-1; 10 bases are a match to TRBD2. The CDR3 is 18 residues long. V was clipped by 1 base and J by 6 bases; unmatched bases: 12. The germline V gene has CDR1 SGHNT and CDR2 YENEEA. This CDR3 is CASSLGSSGLAGGNEQFF. CDR3 bases: TGTGCCAGCAGCTTAGGGTCGTCTGGGTTAGCGGGAGGCAATGAGCAGTTCTTC. Based on the CDR3 plus reference TRBV11-3 and TRBJ2-1, the full variable domain is EAGVVQSPRYKIIEKKQPVAFWCNPISGHNTLYWYLQNLGQGPELLIRYENEEAVDDSQLPKDRFSAERLKGVDSTLKIQPAELGDSAVYLCASSLGSSGLAGGNEQFFGPGTRLTVL.

The chain has TRBV5-4 and TRBJ2-1; 13 bases are shared with TRBD2. The CDR3 totals 15 residues. In germline, CDR1 is SGHNT, CDR2 YYREEE (reference sequence). The junction had 2 bases not matched to a gene; V was cut back by 4 bases and J by 4 bases. In DNA, the CDR3 is TGTGCCAGCAGCGGGACTAGCGGGAAGTACAATGAGCAGTTCTTC. Its translation: CASSGTSGKYNEQFF.

The gene calls are TRBV28 and TRBJ1-3; D ambiguous. Looked up from germline, CDR1 is MDHEN and CDR2 is SYDVKM. The CDR3 spans 13 residues. Trimming cost V 3 bases and J 4 bases, with 7 bases left between them. CDR3 sequence: CASSFLGGNTIYF. Written as DNA, the CDR3 is TGTGCCAGCAGTTTCCTCGGCGGAAACACCATATATTTT.

The rearrangement joins TRBV24-1 to TRBJ2-1; 16 nucleotides agree with TRBD2. The CDR3 is made up of 19 amino acids. Germline trimming cut 0 bases from V and 2 bases from J; bases unmatched to any gene: 3. Germline V lookup: CDR1 KGHDR, CDR2 SFDVKD. The CDR3 DNA reads as TGTGCCACCAGTGATTTGAGGGGGACTAGCGGGAGGGCCTACAATGAGCAGTTCTTC. Its translation is CATSDLRGTSGRAYNEQFF.

The V gene is TRBV27, the J gene TRBJ1-6; 8 bases are shared with TRBD1. CDR1 and CDR2 (germline): MNHEY, SMNVEV (reference sequence). V lost 5 bases and J lost 5; bases outside the gene matches: 5. The CDR3 length is 15 residues. CDR3 DNA: TGTGCCAGCAGTCCGGACAGGGCGGATAATTCACCCCTCCACTTT. Protein product: CASSPDRADNSPLHF.